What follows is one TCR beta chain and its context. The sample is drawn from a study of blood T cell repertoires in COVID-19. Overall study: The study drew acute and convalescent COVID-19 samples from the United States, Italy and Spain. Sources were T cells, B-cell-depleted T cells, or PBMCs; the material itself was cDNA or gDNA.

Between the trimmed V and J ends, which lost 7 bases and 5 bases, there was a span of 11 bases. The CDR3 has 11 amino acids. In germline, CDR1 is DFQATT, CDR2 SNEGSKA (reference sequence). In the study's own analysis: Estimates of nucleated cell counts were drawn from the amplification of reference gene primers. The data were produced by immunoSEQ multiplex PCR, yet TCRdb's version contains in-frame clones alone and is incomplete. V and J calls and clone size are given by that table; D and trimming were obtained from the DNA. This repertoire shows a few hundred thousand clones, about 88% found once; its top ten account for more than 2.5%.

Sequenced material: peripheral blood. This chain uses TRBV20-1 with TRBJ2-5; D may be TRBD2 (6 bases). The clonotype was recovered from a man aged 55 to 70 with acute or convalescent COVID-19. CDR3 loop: CSEKAGETQYF. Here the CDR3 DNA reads TGCAGTGAGAAGGCGGGGGAGACCCAGTACTTC.